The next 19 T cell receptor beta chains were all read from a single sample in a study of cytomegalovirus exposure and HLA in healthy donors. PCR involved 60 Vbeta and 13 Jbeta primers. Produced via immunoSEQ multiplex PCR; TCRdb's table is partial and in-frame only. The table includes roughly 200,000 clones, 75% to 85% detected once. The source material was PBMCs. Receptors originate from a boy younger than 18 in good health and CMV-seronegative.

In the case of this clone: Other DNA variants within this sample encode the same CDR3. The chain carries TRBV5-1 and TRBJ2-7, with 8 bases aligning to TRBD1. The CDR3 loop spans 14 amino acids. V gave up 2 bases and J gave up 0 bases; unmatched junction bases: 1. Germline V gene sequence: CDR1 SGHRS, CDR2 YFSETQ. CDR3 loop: CASSFGQGSYEQYF. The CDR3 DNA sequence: TGCGCCAGCAGCTTCGGACAGGGCTCCTACGAGCAGTACTTC.

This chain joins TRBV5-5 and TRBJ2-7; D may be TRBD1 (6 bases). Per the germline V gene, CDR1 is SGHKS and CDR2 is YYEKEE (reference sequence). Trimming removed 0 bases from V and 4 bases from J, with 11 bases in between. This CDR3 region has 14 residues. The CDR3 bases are TGTGCCAGCAGCTTGGTAGGACAGTCATACGAGCAGTACTTC. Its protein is CASSLVGQSYEQYF.

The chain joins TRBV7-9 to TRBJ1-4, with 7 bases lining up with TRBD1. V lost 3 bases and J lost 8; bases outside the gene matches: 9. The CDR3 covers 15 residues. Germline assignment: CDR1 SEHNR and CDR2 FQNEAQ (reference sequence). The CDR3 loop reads CASSLEGAKGEKLFF. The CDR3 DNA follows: TGTGCCAGCAGCTTGGAGGGGGCGAAGGGAGAAAAACTGTTTTTT.

CDR3: CASSRGDFLDQPQHF. CDR3 nucleotide sequence: TGTGCCAGCTCACGTGGAGACTTTTTGGATCAGCCCCAGCATTTT. This rearrangement joins TRBV18 to TRBJ1-5; D ambiguous. Per the germline V gene, CDR1 is KGHSH and CDR2 is LQKENI. V lost 4 bases and J 5 bases, leaving 15 bases between the germline ends. CDR3 size: 15 residues.

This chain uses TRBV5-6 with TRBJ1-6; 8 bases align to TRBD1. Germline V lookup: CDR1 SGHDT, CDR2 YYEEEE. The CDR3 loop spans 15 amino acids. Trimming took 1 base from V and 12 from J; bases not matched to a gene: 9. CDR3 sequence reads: CASSLRPGGSRPLHF. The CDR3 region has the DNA TGTGCCAGCAGCTTGCGACCAGGGGGCAGTAGACCCCTCCACTTT.

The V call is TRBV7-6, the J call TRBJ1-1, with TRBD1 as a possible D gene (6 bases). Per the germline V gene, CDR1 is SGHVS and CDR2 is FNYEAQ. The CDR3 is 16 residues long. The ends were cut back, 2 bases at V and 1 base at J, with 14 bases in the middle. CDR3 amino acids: CASSLSGDETNTEAFF. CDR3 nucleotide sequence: TGTGCCAGCAGCTTATCAGGGGACGAGACGAACACTGAAGCTTTCTTT.

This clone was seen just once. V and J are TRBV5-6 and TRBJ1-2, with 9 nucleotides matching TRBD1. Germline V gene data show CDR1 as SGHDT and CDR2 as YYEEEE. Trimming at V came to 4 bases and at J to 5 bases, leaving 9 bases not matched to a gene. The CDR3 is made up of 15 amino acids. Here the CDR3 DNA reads TGTGCCAGCAGCGCACCCGGGACAGGGTTTTATGGCTACACCTTC. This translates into CASSAPGTGFYGYTF.

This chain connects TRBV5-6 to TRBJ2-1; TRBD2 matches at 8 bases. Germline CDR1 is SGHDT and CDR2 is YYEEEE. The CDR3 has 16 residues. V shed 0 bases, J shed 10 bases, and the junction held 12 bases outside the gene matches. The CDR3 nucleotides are TGTGCCAGCAGCTTGGGAACAAGCGGGAGAGTAGTGGAGCAGTTCTTC. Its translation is CASSLGTSGRVVEQFF.

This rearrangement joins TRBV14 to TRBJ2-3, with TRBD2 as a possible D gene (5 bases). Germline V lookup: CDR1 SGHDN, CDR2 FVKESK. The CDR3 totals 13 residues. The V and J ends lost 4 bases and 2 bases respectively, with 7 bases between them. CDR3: CASSPADTDTQYF. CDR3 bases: TGTGCCAGCAGCCCAGCGGACACAGATACGCAGTATTTT.

The CDR3 sequence is CASSPRTSGYEQYF. In DNA form, the CDR3 reads TGTGCCAGCAGTCCCAGGACTAGCGGCTACGAGCAGTACTTC. V and J are TRBV6-9 and TRBJ2-7; 10 positions match TRBD2. V lost 5 bases, J lost 3 bases, and 4 bases stayed unmatched. Looked up from germline, CDR1 is MNHGY and CDR2 is SVAAGI. The CDR3 extends over 14 amino acids.

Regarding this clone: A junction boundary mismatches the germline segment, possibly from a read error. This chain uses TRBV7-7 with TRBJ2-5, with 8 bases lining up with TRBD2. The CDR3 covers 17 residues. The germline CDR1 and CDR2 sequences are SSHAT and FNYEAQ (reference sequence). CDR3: CASSLMDGRGRAETQYF. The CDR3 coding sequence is TGTGCTAGCAGCCTGATGGACGGGAGGGGAAGGGCAGAGACCCAGTACTTC.

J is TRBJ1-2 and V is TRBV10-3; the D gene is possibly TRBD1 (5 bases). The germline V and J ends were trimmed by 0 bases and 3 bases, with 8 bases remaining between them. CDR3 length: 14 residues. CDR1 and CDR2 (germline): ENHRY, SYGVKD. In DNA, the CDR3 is TGTGCCATCAGTGAGTCGAGCAGGGACTATGGCTACACCTTC. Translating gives CAISESSRDYGYTF.

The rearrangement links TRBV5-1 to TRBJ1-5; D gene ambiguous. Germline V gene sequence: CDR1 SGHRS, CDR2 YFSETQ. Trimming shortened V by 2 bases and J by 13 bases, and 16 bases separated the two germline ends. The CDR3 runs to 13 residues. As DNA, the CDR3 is TGCGCCAGCAGCTTAAGGTATGCTGGGAGACAGCATTTT. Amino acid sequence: CASSLRYAGRQHF.

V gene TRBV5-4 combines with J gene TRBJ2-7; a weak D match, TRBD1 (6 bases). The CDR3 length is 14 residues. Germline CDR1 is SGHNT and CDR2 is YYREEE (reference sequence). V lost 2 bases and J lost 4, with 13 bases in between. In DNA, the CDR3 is TGTGCCAGCAGCTTCGGGCACAGGGAGTACGAGCAGTACTTC. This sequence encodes CASSFGHREYEQYF. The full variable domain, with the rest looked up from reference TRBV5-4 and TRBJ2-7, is ETGVTQSPTHLIKTRGQQVTLRCSSQSGHNTVSWYQQALGQGPQFIFQYYREEENGRGNFPPRFSGLQFPNYSSELNVNALELDDSALYLCASSFGHREYEQYFGPGTRLTVT.

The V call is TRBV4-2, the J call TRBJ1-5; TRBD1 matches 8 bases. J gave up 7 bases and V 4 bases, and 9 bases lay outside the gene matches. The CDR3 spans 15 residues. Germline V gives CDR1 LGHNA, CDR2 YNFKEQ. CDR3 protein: CASSPKDREGQPQHF. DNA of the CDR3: TGTGCCAGCAGCCCTAAGGACAGGGAGGGACAGCCCCAGCATTTT.

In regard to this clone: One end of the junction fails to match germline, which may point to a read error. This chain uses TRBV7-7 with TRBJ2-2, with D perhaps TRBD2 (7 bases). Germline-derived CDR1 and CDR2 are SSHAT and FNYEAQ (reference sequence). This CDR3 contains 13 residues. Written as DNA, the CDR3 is TGTGCTAGCAGCTCATGGGGGGGCCGGGAGCTGTTTTTT. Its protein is CASSSWGGRELFF.

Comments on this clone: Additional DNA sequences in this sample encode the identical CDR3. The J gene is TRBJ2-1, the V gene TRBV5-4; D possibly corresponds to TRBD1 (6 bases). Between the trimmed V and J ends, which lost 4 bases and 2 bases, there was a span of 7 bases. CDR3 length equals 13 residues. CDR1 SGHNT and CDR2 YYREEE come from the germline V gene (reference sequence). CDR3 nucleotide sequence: TGTGCCAGCAGCCACAGGGCCTACAATGAGCAGTTCTTC. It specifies CASSHRAYNEQFF.

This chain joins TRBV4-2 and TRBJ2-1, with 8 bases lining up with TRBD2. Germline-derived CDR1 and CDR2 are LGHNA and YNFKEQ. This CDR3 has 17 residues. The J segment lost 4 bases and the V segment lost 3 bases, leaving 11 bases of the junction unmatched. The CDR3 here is CASSQARSGGHYNEQFF. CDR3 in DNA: TGTGCCAGCAGCCAGGCAAGGAGCGGGGGCCATTACAATGAGCAGTTCTTC.

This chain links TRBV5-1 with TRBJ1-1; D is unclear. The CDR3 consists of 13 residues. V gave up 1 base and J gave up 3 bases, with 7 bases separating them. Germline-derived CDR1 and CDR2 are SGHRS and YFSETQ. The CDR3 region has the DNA TGCGCCAGCAGCTTGACAGCGGACACTGAAGCTTTCTTT. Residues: CASSLTADTEAFF.